This note documents a single T cell receptor (beta chain) sequence. The data belong to a study of blood T cells in healthy people across ages. Primers used in a second PCR of about 6 to 11 cycles were a sample-barcoded 5' primer and a J-beta primer mix. TCRdb ran MiXCR on the 5' RACE reads and lists one entry per CDR3 protein. The sample contains about 800,000 distinct CDR3 sequences, more than 20% of which appear only once. The same data also went into a second study, on T cells of mothers and their children.

The receptor was derived from a boy aged 5-17 years in good health. Sequencing was done on a sample of blood.

The CDR3 loop is CASTPTGTPFWTQYF. The CDR3 nucleotides are TGTGCCAGCACCCCGACCGGGACACCCTTTTGGACCCAGTACTTC. The chain recombines TRBV7-6 with TRBJ2-1, with a possible D match to TRBD1 (6 bases). The end of the DNA fits TRBJ2-5 better, so the J call may be wrong. CDR3 length equals 15 residues. CDR1 is SGHVS and CDR2 is FNYEAQ in the germline V gene.